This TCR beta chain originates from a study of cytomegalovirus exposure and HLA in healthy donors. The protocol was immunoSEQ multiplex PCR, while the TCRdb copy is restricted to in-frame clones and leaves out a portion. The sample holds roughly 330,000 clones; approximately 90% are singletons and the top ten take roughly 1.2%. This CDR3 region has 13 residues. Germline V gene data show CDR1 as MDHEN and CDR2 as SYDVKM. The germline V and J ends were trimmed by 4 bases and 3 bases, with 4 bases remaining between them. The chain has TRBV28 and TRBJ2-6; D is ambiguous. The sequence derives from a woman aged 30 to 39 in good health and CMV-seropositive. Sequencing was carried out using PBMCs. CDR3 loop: CASSWDGANVLTF. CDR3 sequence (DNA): TGTGCCAGCAGTTGGGATGGGGCCAACGTCCTGACTTTC.